This TCR beta chain was captured in a study of regulatory T cells in long-lasting Graves disease. Findings and limits, study-wide: The number of shared public clonotypes was higher in persistent patients (about 3,000) than new patients (approximately 1,000).

Time point indicated: persistent/refractory GD, antithyroid drugs over 5 years with positive TRAb. There was RNA extracted from PBMCs, and the TCR library was made from it. Collection of peripheral blood (approximately 9 milliliters) was done using EDTA tubes. Libraries of TCR beta came from iRepertoire HTBI primers plus Arm-PCR of CDR3 regions. TCRdb recomputed calls from the multiplex PCR reads with MiXCR, one row per CDR3 protein. The sample includes 400,000 to 450,000 distinct CDR3 sequences, 20% to 25% of them seen just once. For this clonotype: Its specificity is not known.

The sample here was peripheral blood mononuclear cells (PBMCs), taken when the disease was refractory, from a patient treated with antithyroid drugs. This receptor was taken from a female donor with Graves disease.

CDR3 in amino acids: CASSLGGHRNQPQHF. The DNA of the CDR3 is TGTGCCAGCAGCTTAGGGGGGCATCGCAATCAGCCCCAGCATTTT. V and J are TRBV5-4 and TRBJ1-5; possible D gene TRBD1, 6 bases. Between the trimmed V and J ends, which lost 2 bases and 2 bases, there was a span of 11 bases. Germline V gives CDR1 SGHNT, CDR2 YYREEE (reference sequence). The CDR3 spans 15 residues. The full variable domain, with the rest looked up from reference TRBV5-4 and TRBJ1-5, is ETGVTQSPTHLIKTRGQQVTLRCSSQSGHNTVSWYQQALGQGPQFIFQYYREEENGRGNFPPRFSGLQFPNYSSELNVNALELDDSALYLCASSLGGHRNQPQHFGDGTRLSIL.